This TCR beta chain is drawn from a study of cytomegalovirus exposure and HLA in healthy donors. PCR amplification relied on 60 Vbeta primers (plus 13 Jbeta primers). The assay was immunoSEQ multiplex PCR, and TCRdb's table has in-frame clones only and misses some. This sample has 98,000 or so clones; around 77% occur once, and the top ten carry 7.7%. Turning to this clone: Its antigen is unidentified.

Study-level results: Association of a missense DCLRE1C variant with TCR beta V- and J-gene trimming was reported in a later analysis.

The TCR originated in a female donor in good health and CMV-seronegative. Source material: PBMCs.

The DNA of the CDR3 is TGTGCCAGCACCCCGGTCAGGCCGAGCCAGAATGAAGCTTTCTTT. Translating it yields CASTPVRPSQNEAFF. The chain recombines TRBV27 with TRBJ1-1, with D unclear. Looked up from germline, CDR1 is MNHEY and CDR2 is SMNVEV (reference sequence). The CDR3 runs to 15 residues. Trimming left V 7 bases short and J 7 bases short, with 22 bases between.